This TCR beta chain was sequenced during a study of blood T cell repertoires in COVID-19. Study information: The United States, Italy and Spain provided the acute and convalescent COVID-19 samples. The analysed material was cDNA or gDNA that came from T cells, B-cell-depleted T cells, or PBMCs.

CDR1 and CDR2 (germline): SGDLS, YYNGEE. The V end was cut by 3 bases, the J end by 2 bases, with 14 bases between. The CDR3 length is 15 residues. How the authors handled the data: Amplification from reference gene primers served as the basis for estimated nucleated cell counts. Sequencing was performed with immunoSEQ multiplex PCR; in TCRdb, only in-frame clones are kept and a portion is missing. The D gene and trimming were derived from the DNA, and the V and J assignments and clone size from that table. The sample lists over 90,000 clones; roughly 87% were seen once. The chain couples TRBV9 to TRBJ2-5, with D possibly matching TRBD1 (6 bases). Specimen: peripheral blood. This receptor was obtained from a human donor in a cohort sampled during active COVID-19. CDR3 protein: CASSEGGGWQETQYF. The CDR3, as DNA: TGTGCCAGCAGCGAGGGTGGGGGCTGGCAAGAGACCCAGTACTTC.